The 10 T cell receptor beta chains given below trace back to one sample, sequenced in a study of blood T cell repertoires in COVID-19. The method was immunoSEQ multiplex PCR; TCRdb's version includes in-frame clones alone and lacks a portion of them. The sample gives fewer than 350,000 clones, about 88% of which show up once; approximately 9.8% is in the top ten. Sequencing input: PBMCs or T cells enriched from blood (not recorded which). All receptors come from a woman aged 40 to 49 who had recovered from COVID-19.

The genes are TRBV10-3 and TRBJ1-2, with 8 positions matching TRBD1. Germline CDR1 reads ENHRY; CDR2 reads SYGVKD. Unmatched junction bases numbered 8, after V lost 3 bases and J lost 8 bases. The CDR3 extends over 14 amino acids. Written as DNA, the CDR3 is TGTGCCATCAGTGAAGGACAGGGAACTCGCGGCTACACCTTC. Its protein is CAISEGQGTRGYTF.

V and J are TRBV28 and TRBJ1-1; 9 nucleotides match TRBD1. CDR1 and CDR2 from the germline V gene are MDHEN and SYDVKM. This CDR3 region has 15 residues. V lost 6 bases, J lost 0 bases, and 5 bases stayed unmatched. As DNA, the CDR3 is TGTGCCAGCAGGTACAGGGGGCTAGTGAACACTGAAGCTTTCTTT. Amino acid sequence: CASRYRGLVNTEAFF.

Turning to this clone: This specimen includes other DNA sequences encoding the same CDR3. The CDR3 nucleotides are TGTGCCAGCAGCGCTCGGACAGGCAACACTGAAGCTTTCTTT. Protein sequence: CASSARTGNTEAFF. The chain is built from TRBV11-3 and TRBJ1-1; 7 nucleotides match TRBD1. Germline CDR1 is SGHNT and CDR2 is YENEEA. The CDR3 consists of 14 residues. Trimming cost V 5 bases and J 2 bases; bases outside gene matches: 5.

This rearrangement joins TRBV6-6 to TRBJ1-1; 11 nucleotides line up with TRBD1. This CDR3 contains 16 residues. Per the germline V gene, CDR1 is MNHNY and CDR2 is SVGAGI (reference sequence). V lost 0 bases, J lost 7 bases, and 7 bases stayed unmatched. The CDR3 protein is CASSYSGTGGSGEAFF. DNA for the CDR3: TGTGCCAGCAGTTACTCCGGGACAGGGGGATCGGGTGAAGCTTTCTTT.

The chain carries TRBV12-3 or TRBV12-4 and TRBJ1-6, with 7 bases matching TRBD1. V was pared by 7 bases and J by 10 bases, with 7 bases of the junction left unmatched. The CDR3 contains 13 residues. The CDR3 is CASNVAGGSPLHF. CDR3 sequence (DNA): TGTGCCAGCAATGTCGCAGGGGGATCACCCCTCCACTTT.

The chain employs TRBV5-1 and TRBJ2-2, with a weak D call TRBD2 (5 bases). Germline values: CDR1 SGHRS, CDR2 YFSETQ. The germline V and J ends were trimmed by 2 bases and 4 bases, with 12 bases remaining between them. This CDR3 comprises 15 residues. The CDR3 sequence is CASSFRTGGTGELFF. DNA for the CDR3: TGCGCCAGCAGCTTTCGGACTGGTGGCACCGGGGAGCTGTTTTTT.

V and J are TRBV28 and TRBJ1-2, with D perhaps matching TRBD1 (5 bases). Trimming cost V 7 bases and J 0 bases, with 12 bases left between them. CDR3 length: 14 amino acids. Germline V gene lookup returns CDR1 MDHEN and CDR2 SYDVKM. The CDR3 DNA follows: TGTGCCAGCACCCTCGGGGGATCTAACTATGGCTACACCTTC. It yields the protein CASTLGGSNYGYTF.

This chain connects TRBV12-3 or TRBV12-4 to TRBJ2-7; D gene unclear. This CDR3 region has 12 residues. V lost 5 bases and J lost 3, with 8 bases in between. For the CDR3, the DNA is TGTGCCAGCAGTCGAGACAACTACGAGCAGTACTTC. Its translation is CASSRDNYEQYF.

This clone was seen more than once but under ten times. The genes are TRBV7-2 and TRBJ1-3; 7 bases align to TRBD1. V lost 1 base to trimming and J lost 4 bases; unmatched junction nucleotides: 4. The germline V gene has CDR1 SGHTA and CDR2 FQGNSA. This CDR3 is built from 15 residues. CDR3 amino acids: CASSLVRGPGNTIYF. The DNA of the CDR3 is TGTGCCAGCAGCTTAGTAAGGGGGCCGGGAAACACCATATATTTT. The full variable domain, completed using reference TRBV7-2 and TRBJ1-3, is GAGVSQSPSNKVTEKGKDVELRCDPISGHTALYWYRQSLGQGLEFLIYFQGNSAPDKSGLPSDRFSAERTGGSVSTLTIQRTQQEDSAVYLCASSLVRGPGNTIYFGEGSWLTVV.

V gene TRBV24-1 combines with J gene TRBJ1-1; 8 positions match TRBD1. The CDR3 totals 14 residues. J lost 11 bases, V lost 4 bases, and 11 bases had no gene match. The germline V gene has CDR1 KGHDR and CDR2 SFDVKD. The CDR3 spells CATSDNGQGMGAFF. The CDR3 region has the DNA TGTGCCACCAGTGACAACGGACAGGGTATGGGGGCTTTCTTT.